This TCR beta chain was captured in a study of blood T cells in healthy people across ages. As regards this clonotype: Antigen unknown.

CDR1 and CDR2 from the germline V gene are KGHDR and SFDVKD. The V gene lost 9 bases and the J gene lost 2 bases, with 10 bases spanning the gap. This CDR3 comprises 12 residues. It was with a sample-barcoded 5' primer and a J-beta primer mix that a second PCR of roughly 6 to 12 cycles was run. Each CDR3 protein gets one entry after TCRdb re-called the 5' RACE reads with MiXCR. This table holds about 680,000 distinct CDR3 sequences, 49% found once. Study observations and caveats: The diversity estimates, figures obtained from one million T cells, were considered underestimates.

The chain has TRBV24-1 and TRBJ2-7; D may be TRBD2 (5 bases). The source of this sequence is a woman between 55 and 75 years old in good health. Sequenced material: blood. The CDR3 spells CATGGETYEQYF. CDR3 nucleotide sequence: TGTGCCACCGGAGGAGAAACCTACGAGCAGTACTTC.